This is a list of T cell receptor beta chains from one sample in a study of cytomegalovirus exposure and HLA in healthy donors. Sequencing used immunoSEQ multiplex PCR; TCRdb keeps in-frame clones, though not all of them. The table lists about 95,000 clones, roughly 85% of them singletons. Sequenced sample: PBMCs. All receptors derive from a young man in good health and CMV-seropositive. Each CDR3 is given with its conserved first and last residue. Clone sizes are given selectively: once, few, many, or a class where the clone is expanded.

-	TRBJ1-1	TRBV15	CATSDRGQEAFF
-	TRBJ1-3	TRBV15	CATSNRQGVGNTIYF
-	TRBJ2-5	TRBV5-1	CASSLGLAGGQETQYF
-	TRBJ2-2	TRBV5-4	CASSSGLLAGVGTGELFF
-	TRBJ2-5	TRBV30	CAWSLQGWETQYF
-	TRBJ2-7	TRBV5-1	CASSLVQAEQYF
-	TRBJ2-5	TRBV7-2	CASSPRLAVQETQYF
-	TRBJ2-5	TRBV29-1	CSVGGARDQETQYF
-	TRBJ1-2	TRBV5-1	CASSFLGDRGRLGYTF
-	TRBJ1-1	TRBV19	CASSMSGNTEAFF
-	TRBJ1-2	TRBV5-4	CASSLVQGATYGYTF
-	TRBJ1-2	TRBV5-1	CASSLERLPTSYGYTF
-	TRBJ1-4	TRBV19	CASSLTGEVEKLFF
-	TRBJ1-1	TRBV6-6	CASSYSGHSNTEAFF
-	TRBJ1-2	TRBV28	CASKTQGYYGYTF
-	TRBJ2-3	TRBV5-6	CASHSYQSGPTDTQYF
once	TRBJ1-1	TRBV28	CASSRGDEAFF
-	TRBJ2-1	TRBV25-1	CASSEYVRRGAGEQFF
-	TRBJ2-1	TRBV4-2	CASSQDRGVNNEQFF
-	TRBJ2-1	TRBV14	CASSPSGSGRYNEQFF
-	TRBJ2-7	TRBV11-2	CASSLVTGIPGEQYF
-	TRBJ2-6	TRBV30	CAWSSGVGANVLTF
-	TRBJ1-2	TRBV29-1	CSVEDLSYGYTF
-	TRBJ1-5	TRBV19	CASSTPMGGFNQPQHF
-	TRBJ2-5	TRBV10-3	CAISESGGETQYF
-	TRBJ2-1	TRBV7-9	CASSLAGLAPEQFF
-	TRBJ1-2	TRBV21-1	CASSKRQRGREGYTF
-	TRBJ2-5	TRBV9	CASSVGTPETQYF
once	TRBJ2-3	TRBV27	CASRRFFVADTQYF
-	TRBJ2-3	TRBV7-6	CASSLVPSGLAGSTDTQYF
few	TRBJ1-2	TRBV5-1	CASSLEAGDYGYTF
-	TRBJ2-3	TRBV6-6	CASSWADTQYF
few	TRBJ2-7	TRBV7-6	CASSIEAGGYEQYF
-	TRBJ1-1	TRBV5-4	CASSLGRGAGDTEAFF
-	TRBJ2-7	TRBV29-1	CSVEDRDGETYEQYF
-	TRBJ2-7	TRBV11-2	CASSLALSYEQYF
-	TRBJ1-1	TRBV5-6	CASSLGTAQSFTEAFF
few	TRBJ2-2	TRBV9	CASSVVASGELFF
-	TRBJ1-1	TRBV6-5	CASSYEQAMNTEAFF
-	TRBJ2-5	TRBV7-8	CASSLPGLAGIQETQYF
-	TRBJ2-7	TRBV7-9	CASSSVEEGYEQYF
-	TRBJ1-3	TRBV2	CASRGYLPGDAGNTIYF
-	TRBJ2-3	TRBV5-1	CASSLTTTVAAQYF
-	TRBJ2-3	TRBV18	CASSPPSRGSDTQYF
-	TRBJ2-7	TRBV30	CAWSSIGDEQYF
-	TRBJ2-5	TRBV5-4	CASSVGVGGPETQYF
-	TRBJ1-1	TRBV12-5	CASGLGGNTEAFF
few	TRBJ1-2	TRBV7-9	CASSPVGPFGGYTF
-	TRBJ1-2	TRBV30	CAWNKGLRYGYTF
-	TRBJ2-7	TRBV11-2	CASSLASGGGHLYF
-	TRBJ2-6	TRBV18	CASSTTGYSGANVLTF
-	TRBJ2-1	TRBV28	CASSLLLAGYNEQFF
-	TRBJ1-1	TRBV9	CASSGGQGGTEAFF
-	TRBJ2-7	TRBV30	CAWRVRQAPYEQYF